The clone carrying this T cell receptor beta chain was seen a few times. What it recognizes is unknown. Described treatment: approximately nine-day PBMC culture with coronavirus spike peptide pools or control peptides (ViraFEST assay). With peptide pools, ViraFEST first expanded antigen-specific T cells and afterwards sequenced their TCRs. The V gene end was trimmed by 3 bases and the J gene end by 8 bases; junction bases not matched to a gene: 12. This CDR3 is built from 15 residues. Germline V lookup: CDR1 MGHDK, CDR2 SYGVNS. The data stem from a study of vaccination and CD4 T cells after COVID-19. Study-wide background: The convalescents included six males and four females, and among them two were Hispanic while seven were Caucasian.

The Oncomine TCR Beta short-read assay sequenced DNA from cultured CD4+ T cells. TCRdb re-derived calls from the PCR reads in MiXCR, one entry per CDR3 protein. The repertoire has some 25,000 distinct CDR3 sequences, roughly 50% of them found once; the top ten carry 5% to 6.5%. What was sequenced was CD4+ T cells from blood, cultured in vitro. The chain joins TRBV25-1 to TRBJ1-2; TRBD1 matches 7 bases. The sequence was collected from a human donor who had recovered from COVID-19. The CDR3 sequence is CASSDTVQGGGGYTF. In DNA, the CDR3 is TGTGCCAGCAGTGATACGGTTCAGGGGGGCGGCGGCTACACCTTC.